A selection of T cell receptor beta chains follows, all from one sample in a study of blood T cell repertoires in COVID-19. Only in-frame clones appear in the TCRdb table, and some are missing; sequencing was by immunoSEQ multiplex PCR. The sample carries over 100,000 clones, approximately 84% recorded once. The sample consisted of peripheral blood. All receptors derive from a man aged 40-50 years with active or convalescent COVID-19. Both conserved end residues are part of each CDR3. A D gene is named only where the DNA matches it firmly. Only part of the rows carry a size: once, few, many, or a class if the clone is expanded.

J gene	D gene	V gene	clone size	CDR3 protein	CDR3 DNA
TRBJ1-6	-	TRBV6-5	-	CASSYTGTNSPLHF	TGTGCCAGCAGTTACACAGGGACTAATTCACCCCTCCACTTT
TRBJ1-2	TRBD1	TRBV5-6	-	CASSMGQFYGYTF	TGTGCCAGCAGCATGGGACAGTTCTATGGCTACACCTTC
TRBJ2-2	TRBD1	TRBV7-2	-	CASSPTGSVSGELFF	TGTGCCAGCAGCCCGACAGGGTCAGTCAGCGGGGAGCTGTTTTTT
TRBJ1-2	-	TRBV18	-	CASSPNGNYGYTF	TGTGCCAGCTCACCGAACGGGAACTATGGCTACACCTTC
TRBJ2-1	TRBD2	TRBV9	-	CASSVLAGVGNEQFF	TGTGCCAGCAGCGTACTAGCGGGGGTTGGGAATGAGCAGTTCTTC
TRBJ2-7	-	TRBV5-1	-	CASSLRATNSYEQYF	TGCGCCAGCAGCTTGAGAGCGACCAACTCCTACGAGCAGTACTTC
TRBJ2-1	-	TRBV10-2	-	CASSERWGAYNEQFF	TGCGCCAGCAGTGAGAGGTGGGGGGCCTACAATGAGCAGTTCTTC
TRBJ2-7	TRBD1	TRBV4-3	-	CASSQETGASYEQYF	TGCGCCAGCAGCCAAGAGACAGGGGCTTCCTACGAGCAGTACTTC
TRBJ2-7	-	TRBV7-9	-	CASSPGVFYEQYF	TGTGCCAGCAGCCCAGGGGTGTTCTACGAGCAGTACTTC
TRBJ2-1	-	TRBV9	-	CASSVLGKNEQFF	TGTGCCAGCAGCGTACTCGGGAAGAATGAGCAGTTCTTC
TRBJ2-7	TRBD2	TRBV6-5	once	CASSYGGGHRPYEQYF	TGTGCCAGCAGTTACGGCGGGGGGCACCGCCCCTACGAGCAGTACTTC
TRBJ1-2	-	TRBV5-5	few	CASSPGSGMRYTF	TGTGCCAGCAGCCCTGGGAGTGGAATGCGCTACACCTTC
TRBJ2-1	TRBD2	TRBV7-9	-	CASSQEELRGSSYNEQFF	TGTGCCAGCAGCCAGGAGGAACTGCGGGGGAGCTCCTACAATGAGCAGTTCTTC
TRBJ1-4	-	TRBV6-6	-	CASSYSRQGLEKLFF	TGTGCCAGCAGTTACTCGAGGCAGGGGTTGGAAAAACTGTTTTTT
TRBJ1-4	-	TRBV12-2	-	CASRLALDFNEKLFF	TGTGCAAGTCGCTTAGCGCTCGACTTTAATGAAAAACTGTTTTTT
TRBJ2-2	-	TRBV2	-	CASKGPRGKAGELFF	TGTGCCAGCAAGGGCCCTCGGGGAAAGGCCGGGGAGCTGTTTTTT
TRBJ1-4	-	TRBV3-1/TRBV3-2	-	CASSQDGGRRLFF	TGTGCCAGCAGCCAAGATGGGGGGAGGAGGCTGTTTTTT
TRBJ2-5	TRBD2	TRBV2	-	CASSDGLAGQETQYF	TGTGCCAGCAGTGACGGCCTAGCGGGGCAAGAGACCCAGTACTTC
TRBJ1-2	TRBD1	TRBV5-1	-	CASSSDRGLTLGGYTF	TGCGCCAGCAGCTCGGACAGGGGGCTCACCCTCGGTGGCTACACCTTC
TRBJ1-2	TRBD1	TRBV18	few	CASSPPTGGSHYGYTF	TGTGCCAGCTCACCACCCACAGGGGGATCACACTATGGCTACACCTTC
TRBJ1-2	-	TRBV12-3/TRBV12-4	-	CASSLYRVGYTF	TGTGCCAGCAGTCTCTACAGGGTGGGCTACACCTTC
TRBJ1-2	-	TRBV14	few	CASSQAREPGYTF	TGTGCCAGCAGCCAAGCTCGAGAGCCTGGCTACACCTTC
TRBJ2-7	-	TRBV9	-	CASSVAVGGNSYEQYF	TGTGCCAGCAGCGTAGCTGTTGGGGGGAACTCCTACGAGCAGTACTTC
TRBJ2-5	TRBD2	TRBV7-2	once	CASSGRTSGGGETQYF	TGTGCCAGCAGCGGACGGACTAGCGGGGGGGGCGAGACCCAGTACTTC
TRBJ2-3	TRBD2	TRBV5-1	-	CASSATSGGANTQYF	TGCGCCAGCAGTGCGACTAGCGGGGGAGCGAATACGCAGTATTTT
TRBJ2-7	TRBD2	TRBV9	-	CASSPTGTNYEQYF	TGTGCCAGCAGCCCCACCGGGACTAACTACGAGCAGTACTTC
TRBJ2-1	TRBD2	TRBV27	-	CASSPRTSGGNNEQFF	TGTGCCAGCAGCCCCCGGACTAGCGGGGGGAACAATGAGCAGTTCTTC
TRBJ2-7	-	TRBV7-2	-	CATSSTGTTYEQYF	TGTGCCACCAGCAGCACAGGGACAACCTACGAGCAGTACTTC
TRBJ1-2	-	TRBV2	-	CARRGQAGYTF	TGTGCCAGGCGGGGGCAGGCTGGCTACACCTTC
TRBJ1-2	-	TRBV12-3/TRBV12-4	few	CASSPRDTRGYTF	TGTGCCAGCAGTCCTCGGGACACCAGGGGCTACACCTTC
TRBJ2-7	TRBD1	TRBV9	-	CASSGGQGPSEQYF	TGTGCCAGCAGCGGGGGACAGGGTCCGTCCGAGCAGTACTTC
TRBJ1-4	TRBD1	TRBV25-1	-	CASSEFRGSYNEKLFF	TGTGCCAGCAGTGAATTCAGGGGGAGTTATAATGAAAAACTGTTTTTT
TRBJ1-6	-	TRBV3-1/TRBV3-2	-	CASSQHGAGDNSPLHF	TGTGCCAGCAGCCAACACGGGGCAGGGGATAATTCACCCCTCCACTTT
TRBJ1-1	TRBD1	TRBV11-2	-	CASSLAVGQGNTEAFF	TGTGCCAGCAGCTTAGCAGTGGGACAGGGGAACACTGAAGCTTTCTTT
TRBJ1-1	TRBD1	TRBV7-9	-	CASSLAGTGGNMNTEAFF	TGTGCCAGCAGCTTAGCTGGGACAGGGGGGAACATGAACACTGAAGCTTTCTTT
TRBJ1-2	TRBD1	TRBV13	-	CASSWSGTGDGYTF	TGTGCCAGCAGCTGGTCCGGGACAGGGGATGGCTACACCTTC
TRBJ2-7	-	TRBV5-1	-	CASRSDTGKGYEQYF	TGCGCCAGCCGATCCGATACAGGGAAAGGCTACGAGCAGTACTTC
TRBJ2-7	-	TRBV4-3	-	CASSQGRRTSEQYF	TGCGCCAGCAGCCAGGGCAGGAGGACGAGCGAGCAGTACTTC
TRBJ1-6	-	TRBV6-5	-	CASSYERETPYPLHF	TGTGCCAGCAGTTACGAGCGAGAGACCCCTTATCCCCTCCACTTT
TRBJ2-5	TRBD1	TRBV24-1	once	CATSDAGQGKETQYF	TGTGCCACCAGTGACGCGGGACAGGGGAAAGAGACCCAGTACTTC
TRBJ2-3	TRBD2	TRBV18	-	CASSPGLSGGASTDTQYF	TGTGCCAGCTCACCGGGTCTGAGCGGGGGGGCGAGCACAGATACGCAGTATTTT
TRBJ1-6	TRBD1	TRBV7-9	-	CASSLAGTENSPLHF	TGTGCCAGCAGCTTAGCTGGGACAGAGAATTCACCCCTCCACTTT
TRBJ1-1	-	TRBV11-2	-	CASSLGQGRTEAFF	TGTGCCAGCAGCTTAGGTCAGGGGCGAACTGAAGCTTTCTTT
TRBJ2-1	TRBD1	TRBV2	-	CASGYRDSVNEQFF	TGTGCCAGCGGATACCGGGACAGCGTCAATGAGCAGTTCTTC
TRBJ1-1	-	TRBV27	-	CASSLSQGVTEAFF	TGTGCCAGCAGTTTATCGCAAGGGGTCACTGAAGCTTTCTTT
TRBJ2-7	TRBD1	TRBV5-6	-	CASSLSQGAKRYF	TGTGCCAGCAGCTTGTCACAGGGGGCGAAGCGGTACTTC
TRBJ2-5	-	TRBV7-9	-	CASSLVPGSWGETQYF	TGTGCCAGCAGCTTAGTCCCGGGATCCTGGGGAGAGACCCAGTACTTC
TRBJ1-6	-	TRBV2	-	CASRGARGRDSPLHF	TGTGCCAGCAGAGGGGCGCGGGGGCGTGATTCACCCCTCCACTTT
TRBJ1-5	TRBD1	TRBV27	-	CASSKDRVGNQPQHF	TGTGCCAGCAGTAAAGACAGGGTTGGCAATCAGCCCCAGCATTTT
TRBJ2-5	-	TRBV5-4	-	CASSVGLQVPPKTQYF	TGTGCCAGCAGCGTAGGATTACAGGTTCCCCCGAAGACCCAGTACTTC
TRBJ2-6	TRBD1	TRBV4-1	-	CASSQEGDRDWANVLTF	TGCGCCAGCAGCCAAGAGGGAGACAGGGATTGGGCCAACGTCCTGACTTTC
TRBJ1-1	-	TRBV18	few	CASSPGSGANTEAFF	TGTGCCAGCTCACCAGGATCAGGGGCTAACACTGAAGCTTTCTTT
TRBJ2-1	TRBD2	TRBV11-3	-	CASSPQSLAGGRSEQFF	TGTGCCAGCAGCCCCCAGTCTTTAGCGGGGGGGCGGAGTGAGCAGTTCTTC
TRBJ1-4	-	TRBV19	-	CASSIVSAGDEKLFF	TGTGCCAGTAGTATAGTTTCAGCCGGAGATGAAAAACTGTTTTTT